This TCR beta chain was found in a study of OX40 agonist ivuxolimab in advanced cancers. Study-level points and caveats: The work left the antigen specificity of expanded peripheral T cells undetermined. CD4+ T cells averaged fewer expanded clones than CD8+ T cells. Some patients without response likewise showed low normalized clonal expansion.

A few counts support this clone. Antigen: not known. The protocol was immunoSEQ multiplex PCR, while the TCRdb copy is restricted to in-frame clones and leaves out a portion. The sample holds about 15,000 clones, around 74% seen once. The V and J ends lost 2 bases and 5 bases respectively, with 0 bases between them. Germline V lookup: CDR1 MRHNA, CDR2 SNTAGT. This CDR3 is built from 10 residues. The rearrangement joins TRBV6-4 to TRBJ1-1; the D is unclear. The sequencing used CD4+ or CD8+ T cells sorted from blood, collected in a trial of the OX40 agonist ivuxolimab. This clonotype was obtained from an adult with an advanced solid tumor such as melanoma, head and neck, liver or kidney cancer. CDR3: CASSDTEAFF. In nucleotides, the CDR3 is TGTGCCAGCAGTGACACTGAAGCTTTCTTT.